These 2 T cell receptor beta chains were sequenced from one sample in a study of regulatory T cells in long-lasting Graves disease. Time point meaning: persistent/refractory GD, antithyroid drugs over 5 years with positive TRAb. PBMC RNA was the source of the TCR library. Construction of the TCR beta libraries employed iRepertoire HTBI primers in conjunction with Arm-PCR of CDR3 regions. Via MiXCR, TCRdb re-called the multiplex PCR reads, giving one row per CDR3 protein. The sample consists of some 370,000 distinct CDR3 sequences, roughly 25% of them appearing once. Specimen: peripheral blood mononuclear cells (PBMCs), collected when the disease was refractory, from a patient treated with antithyroid drugs. The origin of the receptors is a woman aged 40 to 49 with Graves disease.

The table lists this clonotype with a few counts. This rearrangement joins TRBV19 to TRBJ1-5; D might be TRBD1 (5 bases). The CDR3 is 14 amino acids. Germline CDR1 reads LNHDA; CDR2 reads SQIVND (reference sequence). V was shortened by 4 bases and J by 4 bases, with 11 bases between the two germline ends. The CDR3 region has the DNA TGTGCCAGTAGTAATGAGGGGCAGAATCAGCCCCAGCATTTT. Translating it yields CASSNEGQNQPQHF.

This clonotype was found a few times. The CDR3 region has the DNA TGTGCCAGCAGCTTAGGTGGGCGGGAGTTGGGCACAGATACGCAGTATTTT. It yields the protein CASSLGGRELGTDTQYF. V usage is TRBV11-2 and J usage is TRBJ2-3; 7 nucleotides line up with TRBD2. V was pared by 1 base and J by 1 base, with 8 bases of the junction left unmatched. The CDR3 is 17 amino acids. CDR1 and CDR2 from the germline V gene are SGHAT and FQNNGV. Based on the CDR3 plus reference TRBV11-2 and TRBJ2-3, the full variable domain is EAGVAQSPRYKIIEKRQSVAFWCNPISGHATLYWYQQILGQGPKLLIQFQNNGVVDDSQLPKDRFSAERLKGVDSTLKIQPAKLEDSAVYLCASSLGGRELGTDTQYFGPGTRLTVL.